This is a list of T cell receptor beta chains from one sample in a study of pediatric ulcerative colitis. Libraries were prepared by immunoSEQ multiplex PCR; TCRdb keeps only in-frame clonotypes and omits some of them. The data show tens of thousands of clones, with about 71% seen just once and roughly a sixth held by the top ten. Sequencing was done on a sample of gut tissue. These receptors were collected from a boy younger than 18 with severe ulcerative colitis. Each CDR3 is given with its conserved first and last residue. Each record gives: CDR3 DNA, CDR3 protein, V gene, J gene, D gene, clone size. A D gene is named only where the DNA matches it firmly. Clone size appears in some rows only: once, few, many, or a class for an expanded clone.

DNA: TGTGCCAGCCGTGGGGATCACGGGTCCACCTATGGCTACACCTTC
CDR3: CASRGDHGSTYGYTF
V: TRBV6-5
J: TRBJ1-2
D: .
size: .

DNA: TGTGCCAGCAGCGCCGGGACCCTAGAGACCCAGTACTTC
CDR3: CASSAGTLETQYF
V: TRBV19
J: TRBJ2-5
D: .
size: .

DNA: TGTGCCAGCATCCTAGGGGGGTTTGGGACTGAAGCTTTCTTT
CDR3: CASILGGFGTEAFF
V: TRBV7-9
J: TRBJ1-1
D: .
size: .

DNA: TGCAGCGTTCTTGGTGCTAGCGGGGGCTACGAGCAGTACTTC
CDR3: CSVLGASGGYEQYF
V: TRBV29-1
J: TRBJ2-7
D: TRBD2
size: .

DNA: TGTGCCAGCAGTTTGCGGTTACCGTCTACTGAAGCTTTCTTT
CDR3: CASSLRLPSTEAFF
V: TRBV27
J: TRBJ1-1
D: .
size: .

DNA: TGCAGTGCTTTGGACAGTTACGAGCAGTACTTC
CDR3: CSALDSYEQYF
V: TRBV20-1
J: TRBJ2-7
D: .
size: .

DNA: TGTGCCAGCAGCTTGCTTTCTGGTGAAAAACTGTTTTTT
CDR3: CASSLLSGEKLFF
V: TRBV7-9
J: TRBJ1-4
D: .
size: .

DNA: TGTGCCAGCAGCTACCTTCAGGGCCTATTAGACGGCTACACCTTC
CDR3: CASSYLQGLLDGYTF
V: TRBV7-2
J: TRBJ1-2
D: .
size: .

DNA: TGTGCCAGCAGTTACTCGTTTCAGGCTGGATCACCCCTCCACTTT
CDR3: CASSYSFQAGSPLHF
V: TRBV6-5
J: TRBJ1-6
D: .
size: .

DNA: TGTGCCAGCAAATTGTCAGGGCTGACCCAGCCCCAGCATTTT
CDR3: CASKLSGLTQPQHF
V: TRBV7-2
J: TRBJ1-5
D: .
size: .

DNA: TGTGCCAGCAGTTTAAAGCAGCCTCCGCTCGGGGAGCTGTTTTTT
CDR3: CASSLKQPPLGELFF
V: TRBV27
J: TRBJ2-2
D: .
size: medium-sized

DNA: TGTGCTCTCGGGGGCTATGGCTACACCTTC
CDR3: CALGGYGYTF
V: TRBV30
J: TRBJ1-2
D: .
size: .

DNA: TGTGCCAGCTCACCGAGGAATCCCTTGGGCGGCTACACCTTC
CDR3: CASSPRNPLGGYTF
V: TRBV18
J: TRBJ1-2
D: .
size: once

DNA: TGTGCCAGCAGCCCTGGAGGGGTCACAGATACGCAGTATTTT
CDR3: CASSPGGVTDTQYF
V: TRBV7-3
J: TRBJ2-3
D: .
size: .

DNA: TGTGCCAGCAGCAACCCCGGGACAGATAATTCACCCCTCCACTTT
CDR3: CASSNPGTDNSPLHF
V: TRBV5-4
J: TRBJ1-6
D: TRBD1
size: .

DNA: TGTGCCAGCAGCAGTTACCTCTACGAGCAGTACTTC
CDR3: CASSSYLYEQYF
V: TRBV7-9
J: TRBJ2-7
D: .
size: few

DNA: TGTGCCTGGACATTTTATAACTATGGCTACACCTTC
CDR3: CAWTFYNYGYTF
V: TRBV30
J: TRBJ1-2
D: .
size: medium-sized

DNA: TGTGCCAGCAGCCTTCCCCCCCGGGGCTACACCTTC
CDR3: CASSLPPRGYTF
V: TRBV7-9
J: TRBJ1-2
D: .
size: .

DNA: TGTGCCAGCAGCCACAGGGGACTATCTAGCACAGATACGCAGTATTTT
CDR3: CASSHRGLSSTDTQYF
V: TRBV7-3
J: TRBJ2-3
D: .
size: .

DNA: TGTGCCAGTAGTGTAGGCACCTATAATTCACCCCTCCACTTT
CDR3: CASSVGTYNSPLHF
V: TRBV19
J: TRBJ1-6
D: .
size: once

DNA: TGTGCCAGTATAGGACAGTTCAATCAGCCCCAGCATTTT
CDR3: CASIGQFNQPQHF
V: TRBV19
J: TRBJ1-5
D: .
size: .

DNA: TGTGCCAGCAGTTACGGTCAGGAGAAGAGGGAGCTGTTTTTT
CDR3: CASSYGQEKRELFF
V: TRBV6-6
J: TRBJ2-2
D: .
size: .

DNA: TGCGCCAGCAGCGGCCCTACTAGCGGGGTCACCGGGGAGCTGTTTTTT
CDR3: CASSGPTSGVTGELFF
V: TRBV5-1
J: TRBJ2-2
D: TRBD2
size: .

DNA: TGTGCCAGCACCTCCGCTGGGGATCAGGCCAATGAGCAGTTCTTC
CDR3: CASTSAGDQANEQFF
V: TRBV11-2
J: TRBJ2-1
D: .
size: .